This passage covers 19 T cell receptor beta chains from one sample sequenced in a study of cytomegalovirus exposure and HLA in healthy donors. Profiling relied on immunoSEQ multiplex PCR, and the TCRdb table lists in-frame clones only, not all of them. The table records approximately 260,000 clones, approximately 86% of them present only once. Sequencing input: PBMCs. The receptor source for this set is a woman in her thirties in good health and CMV-seropositive.

The CDR3 loop reads CASSFGSLPYEQYF. The CDR3 nucleotides are TGTGCCAGCAGTTTCGGGTCCCTTCCCTACGAGCAGTACTTC. V is TRBV27 and J is TRBJ2-7; unclear D gene. The CDR3 loop spans 14 amino acids. Trimming left V 3 bases short and J 2 bases short, with 11 bases between. Germline V lookup: CDR1 MNHEY, CDR2 SMNVEV (reference sequence).

This clone was detected once. This sequence joins TRBV9 and TRBJ1-1; D ambiguous. V was shortened by 7 bases and J by 3 bases, with 19 bases between the two germline ends. The CDR3 has 15 amino acids. CDR1 is SGDLS and CDR2 is YYNGEE in the germline V gene. The CDR3 loop is CASSTRGGLDTEAFF. CDR3 DNA sequence: TGTGCCAGCTCTACACGGGGAGGGTTGGACACTGAAGCTTTCTTT.

This chain links TRBV5-1 with TRBJ1-1; tentatively, D is TRBD1 (5 bases). Germline V lookup: CDR1 SGHRS, CDR2 YFSETQ. V lost 4 bases to trimming and J lost 4 bases, with 14 bases between them. The CDR3 is 14 residues long. DNA for the CDR3: TGCGCCAGCAGCGGAGCGGGGGTTGGCACTGAAGCTTTCTTT. It encodes CASSGAGVGTEAFF.

The rearrangement joins TRBV4-1 to TRBJ2-3; possible D gene TRBD2, 5 bases. The length of the CDR3 is 14 residues. Looked up from germline, CDR1 is MGHRA and CDR2 is YSYEKL. The germline V and J ends were trimmed by 0 bases and 6 bases, with 10 bases remaining between them. For the CDR3, the DNA is TGCGCCAGCAGCCAAGATAGGGAGCGGGATACGCAGTATTTT. Translation: CASSQDRERDTQYF.

The chain couples TRBV19 to TRBJ2-5; TRBD1 matches 8 bases. The CDR3 sequence is 15 residues long. Germline loops: CDR1 LNHDA, CDR2 SQIVND (reference sequence). V lost 7 bases and J lost 3; bases outside the gene matches: 10. The CDR3 region is CASMQRQGTKETQYF. CDR3 nucleotide sequence: TGTGCCAGTATGCAGAGACAGGGGACGAAAGAGACCCAGTACTTC.

The CDR3 sequence: CAAQRSLREQETQYF. As DNA, the CDR3 is TGTGCCGCCCAAAGATCCCTCCGGGAGCAGGAGACCCAGTACTTC. The chain has TRBV10-3 and TRBJ2-5; D may be TRBD2 (6 bases). Germline V lookup: CDR1 ENHRY, CDR2 SYGVKD. Between the trimmed V and J ends, which lost 11 bases and 5 bases, there was a span of 24 bases. This CDR3 has 15 residues.

This chain links TRBV7-2 with TRBJ2-1; TRBD1 matches 8 bases. The junction had 6 bases not matched to a gene; V was cut back by 0 bases and J by 8 bases. The CDR3 is made up of 15 amino acids. Germline lookup yields CDR1 SGHTA and CDR2 FQGNSA. The CDR3 region is CASSLARTGLDEQFF. CDR3 in DNA: TGTGCCAGCAGCTTAGCGCGGACAGGGCTCGATGAGCAGTTCTTC.

V usage is TRBV5-1 and J usage is TRBJ2-1; 7 bases agree with TRBD2. CDR1 SGHRS and CDR2 YFSETQ come from the germline V gene. Losses at the gene ends were 0 bases for V and 7 bases for J; bases not matched to a gene: 10. The CDR3 length is 16 residues. CDR3 nucleotides: TGCGCCAGCAGCTTGGGCACAGGCGGGAGAGGTAATGAGCAGTTCTTC. It specifies CASSLGTGGRGNEQFF.

V gene TRBV1 combines with J gene TRBJ1-5. TRBV1 is a recognized pseudogene. The CDR3 runs 16 residues. CDR3 DNA: TGCACCAGCAGCCATGGTTCGGTGGGGGGTTGGCAGCCCCAGCATTTT. Translating it yields CTSSHGSVGGWQPQHF.

The chain is built from TRBV27 and TRBJ2-7, with TRBD2 matching over 8 bases. CDR3 size: 14 residues. The trim removed 6 bases at V and 3 bases at J, leaving 7 bases unmatched. Germline CDR1 and CDR2: MNHEY and SMNVEV (reference sequence). CDR3: CASSRPGGDYEQYF. The DNA of the CDR3 is TGTGCCAGCAGCCGACCGGGAGGGGACTACGAGCAGTACTTC.

CDR3 bases: TGTGCCAGCAGTGATGAAGGGGGGGCGACTGAAGCTTTCTTT. Protein product: CASSDEGGATEAFF. This chain connects TRBV2 to TRBJ1-1; D is possibly TRBD1 (6 bases). The V end was cut by 3 bases, the J end by 5 bases, with 13 bases between. This CDR3 is 14 amino acids long. The germline CDR1 and CDR2 sequences are SNHLY and FYNNEI.

The gene calls are TRBV6-1 and TRBJ1-5; D remains unclear. The length of the CDR3 is 14 residues. V lost 0 bases, J lost 2 bases, and 5 bases lay in between. Germline-derived CDR1 and CDR2 are MNHNS and SASEGT. CDR3 nucleotides: TGTGCCAGCAGTGAAGCGGGAGGCAATCAGCCCCAGCATTTT. Translated: CASSEAGGNQPQHF.

The chain links TRBV2 to TRBJ2-3, with a weak D call TRBD2 (5 bases). V lost 6 bases and J lost 0, with 10 bases in between. The CDR3 is 14 amino acids. Germline assignment: CDR1 SNHLY and CDR2 FYNNEI. The CDR3 reads CASRPRGSTDTQYF. The CDR3 region has the DNA TGTGCCAGCAGGCCTCGCGGGAGCACAGATACGCAGTATTTT.

The chain uses TRBV19 and TRBJ1-5; 9 nucleotides match TRBD1. The V gene end was trimmed by 7 bases and the J gene end by 4 bases; junction bases not matched to a gene: 11. This CDR3 contains 16 residues. CDR1 is LNHDA and CDR2 is SQIVND in the germline V gene (reference sequence). The CDR3 protein is CASTQEIGQGNQPQHF. DNA for the CDR3: TGTGCCAGTACCCAGGAGATCGGACAGGGGAATCAGCCCCAGCATTTT.

The rearrangement joins TRBV5-6 to TRBJ1-2, with D perhaps TRBD1 (5 bases). Germline loops: CDR1 SGHDT, CDR2 YYEEEE. Trimming took off 4 bases at V and 5 bases at J, with 21 bases between the two ends. The CDR3 spans 16 residues. CDR3 bases: TGTGCCAGCAGCAAAAATGGGGCAGTCACGCTTTATGGCTACACCTTC. Its protein product is CASSKNGAVTLYGYTF. Filled out from reference TRBV5-6 and TRBJ1-2, the complete variable domain reads DAGVTQSPTHLIKTRGQQVTLRCSPKSGHDTVSWYQQALGQGPQFIFQYYEEEERQRGNFPDRFSGHQFPNYSSELNVNALLLGDSALYLCASSKNGAVTLYGYTFGSGTRLTVV.

Here the CDR3 reads CSVYRGNTEAFF. The DNA for the CDR3 is TGCAGCGTTTACCGGGGGAACACTGAAGCTTTCTTT. This chain connects TRBV29-1 to TRBJ1-1; D is unclear. The CDR3 has 12 amino acids. CDR1 and CDR2 from the germline V gene are SQVTM and ANQGSEA. Between the trimmed V and J ends, which lost 5 bases and 1 base, there was a span of 8 bases.

The rearrangement joins TRBV11-3 to TRBJ2-3; a possible D gene is TRBD1 (6 bases). Trimming cost V 6 bases and J 0 bases, with 16 bases left between them. The CDR3 is made up of 16 amino acids. Germline V gene lookup returns CDR1 SGHNT and CDR2 YENEEA. DNA for the CDR3: TGTGCCAGCAGAGGATTCAAGGGACAAAGCACAGATACGCAGTATTTT. The encoded protein is CASRGFKGQSTDTQYF.

This chain joins TRBV4-1 and TRBJ2-3; TRBD2 matches at 10 bases. Germline CDR1 reads MGHRA; CDR2 reads YSYEKL. V gave up 8 bases and J gave up 0 bases; unmatched junction bases: 17. The CDR3 runs 19 residues. CDR3 amino acids: CASCKGPRTSGTSTDTQYF. The DNA of the CDR3 is TGCGCCAGCTGCAAGGGACCTAGGACTAGCGGAACTAGCACAGATACGCAGTATTTT.

The rearrangement links TRBV6-5 to TRBJ2-1; maybe TRBD2 (6 bases). Looked up from germline, CDR1 is MNHEY and CDR2 is SVGAGI. The CDR3 has 15 amino acids. The V end was cut by 2 bases, the J end by 4 bases, with 12 bases between. The CDR3 here is CASSYRGTRYNEQFF. The DNA for the CDR3 is TGTGCCAGCAGTTACCGCGGGACTCGTTACAATGAGCAGTTCTTC.